The 32 T cell receptor beta chains below all came from one sample that was sequenced in a study of neurological immune-mediated disorders. The time point here: technical triplicate 3. TCRdb itself ran the 5' RACE reads through MiXCR, one entry per CDR3 protein. The table has 25,000 to 35,000 distinct CDR3 sequences, about 15% seen once. The sequenced sample consisted of CD4+ T cells from blood. The receptors derive from a female donor with HTLV-1-associated myelopathy (HAM/TSP).

The table lists this clonotype with many counts. The chain has TRBV4-3 and TRBJ2-3, with D possibly being TRBD1 or TRBD2 (6 bases each). Germline loops: CDR1 LGHNA, CDR2 YSLEER. Trimming removed 0 bases at V and 1 base at J, with 11 bases between. The CDR3 loop spans 16 amino acids. The CDR3 nucleotides read TGCGCCAGCAGCCAAGAAAGGAGGGGGGGCACAGATACGCAGTATTTT. Protein product: CASSQERRGGTDTQYF.

This clonotype ranks as medium-sized (0.01 to 0.1%). The gene calls are TRBV7-8 and TRBJ2-3; possibly TRBD2 for D (6 bases). The CDR3 has 15 amino acids. Germline-derived CDR1 and CDR2 are SGHVS and FQNEAQ. Trimming removed 1 base from V and 2 bases from J, with 10 bases in between. In DNA, the CDR3 is TGTGCCAGCAGCTTAGTTCGGGAGACCACAGATACGCAGTATTTT. As protein: CASSLVRETTDTQYF.

At least ten counts were recorded for this clonotype. This chain uses TRBV20-1 with TRBJ2-3; D call uncertain. CDR3 length equals 15 residues. CDR1 is DFQATT and CDR2 is SNEGSKA in the germline V gene (reference sequence). V lost 2 bases to trimming and J lost 1 base, with 13 bases between them. CDR3 residues: CSARKPLSGTDTQYF. The DNA for the CDR3 is TGCAGTGCTAGAAAACCCCTATCGGGCACAGATACGCAGTATTTT.

V and J are TRBV5-1 and TRBJ2-3, with D unresolved. The V gene lost 0 bases and the J gene lost 0 bases, with 11 bases spanning the gap. CDR3 length: 16 residues. Germline V lookup: CDR1 SGHRS, CDR2 YFSETQ. CDR3 protein: CASSLDGVTSTDTQYF. The CDR3 bases are TGCGCCAGCAGCTTGGATGGGGTTACTAGCACAGATACGCAGTATTTT.

In this sample, this clonotype turned up many times. This chain connects TRBV5-1 to TRBJ2-1, with 8 bases aligning to TRBD2. J gave up 2 bases and V 0 bases, and 4 bases lay outside the gene matches. CDR3 size: 16 residues. From germline, CDR1 is SGHRS and CDR2 YFSETQ. The DNA of the CDR3 is TGCGCCAGCAGCTTGGCGGGAGGGAGTGCCTACAATGAGCAGTTCTTC. Its translation: CASSLAGGSAYNEQFF.

In its sample, this clonotype was seen many times. The V call is TRBV7-9, the J call TRBJ2-7, with a tentative D call TRBD2 (7 bases). CDR1 and CDR2 from the germline V gene are SEHNR and FQNEAQ (reference sequence). The CDR3 is made up of 14 amino acids. V shed 5 bases and J shed 5 bases, with 16 bases lying between them. The CDR3 reads CASSPRGAPNEQYF. The CDR3 nucleotides are TGTGCCAGCAGCCCCCGGGGGGCGCCTAACGAGCAGTACTTC.

This clonotype was detected many times. The gene calls are TRBV15 and TRBJ1-3; a possible D gene is TRBD1 (5 bases). Trimming removed 0 bases from V and 4 bases from J, with 13 bases in between. The CDR3 contains 16 residues. Germline V gene sequence: CDR1 LNHNV, CDR2 YYDKDF (reference sequence). The DNA of the CDR3 is TGTGCCACCAGCAGAGACCCGGGACTTAAAGGAAACACCATATATTTT. Protein product: CATSRDPGLKGNTIYF.

This clonotype was found many times. CDR3 coding DNA: TGTGCCAGCAGCGCTTGGGTGGCAGATACGCAGTATTTT. Translation: CASSAWVADTQYF. The rearrangement links TRBV7-2 to TRBJ2-3; D remains unclear. The CDR3 has 13 residues. CDR1 and CDR2 (germline): SGHTA, FQGNSA. V lost 5 bases and J 4 bases, leaving 10 bases between the germline ends.

This clonotype has ten or more counts. The chain recombines TRBV19 with TRBJ2-5; D ambiguous. Germline-derived CDR1 and CDR2 are LNHDA and SQIVND (reference sequence). The CDR3 contains 14 residues. V lost 5 bases and J lost 2, with 12 bases in between. For the CDR3, the DNA is TGTGCCAGTAGTTTCCAAGCTTCTCAAGAGACCCAGTACTTC. This encodes CASSFQASQETQYF.

This clonotype is medium-sized within its sample. The V gene is TRBV24-1, the J gene TRBJ2-1; weak D call: TRBD1 (5 bases). The length of the CDR3 is 14 residues. Germline lookup yields CDR1 KGHDR and CDR2 SFDVKD. Trimming stripped 5 bases from V and 5 bases from J, with 12 bases between. CDR3 sequence (DNA): TGTGCCACCAGTGGGGTTGGGGCACACAATGAGCAGTTCTTC. It is translated as CATSGVGAHNEQFF.

There are many counts of this clonotype. V and J are TRBV5-1 and TRBJ2-5, with D possibly being TRBD2 (5 bases). The CDR3 spans 15 residues. Germline V gene data show CDR1 as SGHRS and CDR2 as YFSETQ. V lost 4 bases, J lost 0 bases, and 13 bases lay in between. The CDR3 coding sequence is TGCGCCAGCAGCCTAACGGGGAGACACCAAGAGACCCAGTACTTC. This codes for CASSLTGRHQETQYF.

This clonotype occurred many times. The J gene is TRBJ2-1, the V gene TRBV5-1, with D unresolved. Germline V gene lookup returns CDR1 SGHRS and CDR2 YFSETQ. The CDR3 extends over 14 amino acids. Trimming cost V 0 bases and J 5 bases, with 9 bases left between them. The DNA for the CDR3 is TGCGCCAGCAGCTTGGAAAGGGCCGACAATGAGCAGTTCTTC. It codes for CASSLERADNEQFF.

This clonotype is labeled as medium-sized (0.01 to 0.1%). V and J are TRBV29-1 and TRBJ1-1; D is perhaps TRBD1 (6 bases). Germline CDR1 reads SQVTM; CDR2 reads ANQGSEA. This CDR3 has 14 residues. The V gene lost 1 base and the J gene lost 0 bases, with 9 bases spanning the gap. The CDR3, as DNA: TGCAGCGTTGAAGGCCAGGGGATGAACACTGAAGCTTTCTTT. This sequence encodes CSVEGQGMNTEAFF. The entire variable domain, with the rest obtained from reference TRBV29-1 and TRBJ1-1, is as follows: SAVISQKPSRDICQRGTSLTIQCQVDSQVTMMFWYRQQPGQSLTLIATANQGSEATYESGFVIDKFPISRPNLTFSTLTVSNMSPEDSSIYLCSVEGQGMNTEAFFGQGTRLTVV.

This clonotype showed up many times. One junction end does not reproduce the germline sequence, and a read error may be involved. This chain links TRBV19 with TRBJ2-1; no firm D call. This CDR3 is 13 amino acids long. The V gene's germline CDR1 is LNHDA and CDR2 SQIVND (reference sequence). CDR3 loop: CANSLSSYNEQFF. CDR3 DNA: TGTGCCAATAGTCTCAGCTCCTACAATGAGCAGTTCTTC.

This clonotype was seen repeatedly, ten times or more. The rearrangement joins TRBV20-1 to TRBJ1-5; no definite D call. Trimming took off 4 bases at V and 4 bases at J, with 11 bases between the two ends. The CDR3 is 13 residues long. The V gene's germline CDR1 is DFQATT and CDR2 SNEGSKA (reference sequence). As DNA, the CDR3 is TGCAGTGCTACAAGACGTTCGAATCAGCCCCAGCATTTT. Translating gives CSATRRSNQPQHF.

This clonotype has at least ten counts. V is TRBV3-1 and J is TRBJ2-7; D could derive from TRBD1 or TRBD2 (5 bases each). Germline V lookup: CDR1 LGHDT, CDR2 YNNKEL (reference sequence). This CDR3 region has 14 residues. Trimming took off 3 bases at V and 3 bases at J, with 12 bases between the two ends. CDR3 region: CASSQGPANYEQYF. DNA of the CDR3: TGTGCCAGCAGCCAGGGACCTGCAAACTACGAGCAGTACTTC.

Ten or more counts support this clonotype. The CDR3 loop is CSVEAYLGGYTF. The CDR3 nucleotides read TGCAGCGTTGAAGCTTACCTGGGGGGCTACACCTTC. This sequence joins TRBV29-1 and TRBJ1-2; D remains ambiguous. CDR3 length equals 12 residues. CDR1 SQVTM and CDR2 ANQGSEA come from the germline V gene. Trimming shortened V by 1 base and J by 8 bases, and 11 bases separated the two germline ends.

This clonotype has at least ten counts. V gene TRBV20-1 combines with J gene TRBJ1-4, with unresolved D. Germline lookup yields CDR1 DFQATT and CDR2 SNEGSKA (reference sequence). V was trimmed by 6 bases and J by 4 bases, leaving 18 bases between them. The CDR3 is 15 amino acids. The CDR3: CSARRVYGSNEKLFF. CDR3 in DNA: TGCAGTGCCCGACGCGTGTACGGAAGTAATGAAAAACTGTTTTTT.

This clonotype was counted many times. The rearrangement uses TRBV5-5 and TRBJ1-5, with D perhaps matching TRBD1 (6 bases). In germline, CDR1 is SGHKS, CDR2 YYEKEE (reference sequence). Trimming took 4 bases from V and 2 from J, leaving 16 bases between them. CDR3 length equals 16 residues. CDR3 DNA: TGTGCCAGCAGCCCGACGGGGGGGCTGGGCAATCAGCCCCAGCATTTT. Residues: CASSPTGGLGNQPQHF. Using reference TRBV5-5 and TRBJ1-5 for the parts outside the CDR3, the full variable domain is DAGVTQSPTHLIKTRGQQVTLRCSPISGHKSVSWYQQVLGQGPQFIFQYYEKEERGRGNFPDRFSARQFPNYSSELNVNALLLGDSALYLCASSPTGGLGNQPQHFGDGTRLSIL.

This clonotype was seen at least ten times. The chain recombines TRBV20-1 with TRBJ2-7, with 8 bases identical to TRBD2. This CDR3 is 13 amino acids long. V trimming: 4 bases; J trimming: 0 bases; junction bases outside the gene matches: 2. Germline V lookup: CDR1 DFQATT, CDR2 SNEGSKA (reference sequence). CDR3 sequence: CSATGGASYEQYF. The CDR3 nucleotides read TGCAGTGCTACCGGGGGGGCCTCCTACGAGCAGTACTTC.

V gene TRBV20-1 combines with J gene TRBJ2-1, with D perhaps matching TRBD1 (5 bases). Germline lookup yields CDR1 DFQATT and CDR2 SNEGSKA (reference sequence). The germline V and J ends were trimmed by 7 bases and 0 bases, with 16 bases remaining between them. There are 15 residues in the CDR3. The CDR3 here is CSEKSRASSYNEQFF. Written as DNA, the CDR3 is TGCAGTGAAAAAAGCAGGGCCAGCTCCTACAATGAGCAGTTCTTC.

Many counts were recorded for this clonotype. The chain combines TRBV11-3 with TRBJ2-1; D assignment may be TRBD1 or TRBD2 (5 bases each). Germline values: CDR1 SGHNT, CDR2 YENEEA. This CDR3 contains 13 residues. V was trimmed by 6 bases and J by 10 bases, leaving 16 bases between them. In nucleotides, the CDR3 is TGTGCCAGCAGTCCCGACGTTTGGGGGGAGCAGTTCTTC. This gives the protein CASSPDVWGEQFF.

This clonotype was observed many times. This chain uses TRBV6-1 with TRBJ2-1, with 11 nucleotides matching TRBD2. Germline V lookup: CDR1 MNHNS, CDR2 SASEGT. Trimming took 3 bases from V and 13 from J; bases not matched to a gene: 8. The CDR3 runs to 14 residues. The CDR3 region has the DNA TGTGCCAGCAGTGAGGGGCTAGCGGGAGGTCGTCAGTTCTTC. Translated, it gives CASSEGLAGGRQFF.

This clonotype was counted at least ten times. The rearrangement links TRBV9 to TRBJ2-1; D perhaps matches TRBD2 (7 bases). The CDR3 sequence is 15 residues long. Germline CDR1 reads SGDLS; CDR2 reads YYNGEE. V gave up 0 bases and J gave up 8 bases, with 15 bases separating them. The chain's CDR3 is CASSVGPEGGDEQFF. In DNA form, the CDR3 reads TGTGCCAGCAGCGTAGGCCCGGAGGGGGGGGATGAGCAGTTCTTC.

Details on this clonotype: The germline gene is not matched at one end of the junction; a read error may be the cause. The genes are TRBV12-3 or TRBV12-4 and TRBJ2-3, with TRBD2 identical over 8 bases. This CDR3 has 16 amino acids. DNA of the CDR3: TGTGCCATCAGTTTAGATAAGCTAGCGGGTCTGGATACGCAGTATTTT. This encodes CAISLDKLAGLDTQYF.

There are many counts of this clonotype. The chain carries TRBV10-3 and TRBJ2-5; 10 bases are a match to TRBD2. Trimming took 4 bases from V and 4 from J; bases not matched to a gene: 6. The germline CDR1 and CDR2 sequences are ENHRY and SYGVKD. This CDR3 is built from 15 residues. The CDR3 bases are TGTGCCATCAGTGGATTACTAGCGGGAATAGAGACCCAGTACTTC. Translation gives CAISGLLAGIETQYF.

This clonotype was found many times. This chain connects TRBV2 to TRBJ2-1, with D perhaps matching TRBD1 (6 bases). The CDR3 sequence is 15 residues long. Trimming pared 0 bases from V and 11 bases from J, leaving 17 bases between. Germline values: CDR1 SNHLY, CDR2 FYNNEI. CDR3 DNA sequence: TGTGCCAGCAGTGAAGCGCTCGGGGTGGGACATAAGCAGTTCTTC. Its translation: CASSEALGVGHKQFF.

The sample holds many counts of this clonotype. The chain carries TRBV7-2 and TRBJ1-3, with D unclear. CDR3 length: 16 amino acids. Germline lookup yields CDR1 SGHTA and CDR2 FQGNSA. Trimming removed 5 bases from V and 0 bases from J, with 14 bases in between. Written as DNA, the CDR3 is TGTGCCAGCAGCGGCATGGCAGTTCCCTCTGGAAACACCATATATTTT. Residues: CASSGMAVPSGNTIYF. The full variable domain, rest sourced from reference TRBV7-2 and TRBJ1-3, is GAGVSQSPSNKVTEKGKDVELRCDPISGHTALYWYRQSLGQGLEFLIYFQGNSAPDKSGLPSDRFSAERTGGSVSTLTIQRTQQEDSAVYLCASSGMAVPSGNTIYFGEGSWLTVV.

In its sample, this clonotype was seen many times. V usage is TRBV12-3 or TRBV12-4 and J usage is TRBJ2-1; the D gene is possibly TRBD2 (5 bases). V gave up 6 bases and J gave up 3 bases, with 9 bases separating them. CDR3 length: 13 amino acids. The CDR3 loop reads CASRNGLYNEQFF. In DNA, the CDR3 is TGTGCCAGCAGGAATGGACTCTACAATGAGCAGTTCTTC.

At least ten counts were recorded for this clonotype. This rearrangement joins TRBV7-6 to TRBJ2-3, with 9 bases aligning to TRBD1. The CDR3 totals 14 residues. Losses at the gene ends were 4 bases for V and 5 bases for J; bases not matched to a gene: 4. The V gene's germline CDR1 is SGHVS and CDR2 FNYEAQ. The CDR3: CASSWGQGIDTQYF. The DNA of the CDR3 is TGTGCCAGCAGCTGGGGACAGGGCATAGATACGCAGTATTTT.

This clonotype occurred many times. The chain employs TRBV7-2 and TRBJ2-3; maybe TRBD2 (5 bases). Trimming took 1 base from V and 4 from J, leaving 6 bases between them. The germline V gene encodes CDR1 SGHTA and CDR2 FQGNSA. The CDR3 spans 13 residues. The CDR3 here is CASSLVGADTQYF. For the CDR3, the DNA is TGTGCCAGCAGCTTAGTCGGGGCAGATACGCAGTATTTT. The entire variable domain, with the rest obtained from reference TRBV7-2 and TRBJ2-3, is as follows: GAGVSQSPSNKVTEKGKDVELRCDPISGHTALYWYRQSLGQGLEFLIYFQGNSAPDKSGLPSDRFSAERTGGSVSTLTIQRTQQEDSAVYLCASSLVGADTQYFGPGTRLTVL.

Comments on this clonotype: A read error may account for a junction end that differs from germline. V usage is TRBV7-2 and J usage is TRBJ2-7; D may match TRBD1 or TRBD2 (5 bases each). The CDR3 is 13 residues long. CDR1 is SGHTA and CDR2 is FQGNSA in the germline V gene. The CDR3 region is CASSLYWDGEQYF. As DNA, the CDR3 is TGTGCTAGCAGCTTATACTGGGACGGTGAGCAGTACTTC.